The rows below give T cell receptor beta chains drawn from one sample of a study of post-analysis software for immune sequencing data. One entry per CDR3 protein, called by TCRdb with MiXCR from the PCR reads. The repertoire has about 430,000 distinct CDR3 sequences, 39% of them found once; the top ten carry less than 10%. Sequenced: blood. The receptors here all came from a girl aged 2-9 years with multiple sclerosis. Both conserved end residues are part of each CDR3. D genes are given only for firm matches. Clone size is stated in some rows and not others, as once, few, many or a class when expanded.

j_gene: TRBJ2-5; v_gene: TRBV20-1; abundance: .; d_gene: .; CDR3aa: CSARDTSQQETQYF; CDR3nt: TGCAGTGCTAGAGACACTAGCCAACAAGAGACCCAGTACTTC
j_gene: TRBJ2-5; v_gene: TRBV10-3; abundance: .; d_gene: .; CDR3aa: CAISGGRLQETQYF; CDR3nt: TGTGCCATCAGTGGAGGGCGCCTTCAAGAGACCCAGTACTTC
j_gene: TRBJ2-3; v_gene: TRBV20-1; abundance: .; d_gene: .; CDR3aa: CSAAPWTSVDTQYF; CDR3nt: TGCAGTGCCGCCCCGTGGACATCTGTCGATACGCAGTATTTT
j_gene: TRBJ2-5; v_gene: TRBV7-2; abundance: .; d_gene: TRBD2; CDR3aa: CASSFTSGHQETQYF; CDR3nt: TGTGCCAGCAGCTTCACTAGCGGCCACCAAGAGACCCAGTACTTC
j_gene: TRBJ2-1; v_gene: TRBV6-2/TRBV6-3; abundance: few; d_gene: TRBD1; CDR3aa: CASSSPGQGASNEQFF; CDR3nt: TGTGCCAGCAGTAGCCCGGGACAGGGGGCCTCCAATGAGCAGTTCTTC
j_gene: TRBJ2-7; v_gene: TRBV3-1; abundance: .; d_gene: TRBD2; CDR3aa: CASSRPGGHEQYF; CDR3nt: TGTGCCAGCAGCCGCCCGGGGGGACACGAGCAGTACTTC
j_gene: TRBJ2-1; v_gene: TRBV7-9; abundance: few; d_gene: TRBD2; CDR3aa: CASSLEALAGGNEQFF; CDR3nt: TGTGCCAGCAGCTTAGAGGCACTAGCGGGGGGCAATGAGCAGTTCTTC
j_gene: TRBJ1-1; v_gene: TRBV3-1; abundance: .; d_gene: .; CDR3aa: CASRTALNTEAFF; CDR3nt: TGTGCCAGCAGGACAGCTTTGAACACTGAAGCTTTCTTT
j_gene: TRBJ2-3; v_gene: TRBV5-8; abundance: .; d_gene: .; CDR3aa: CASSPRRGERTDTQYF; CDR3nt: TGTGCCAGCAGCCCCAGGAGGGGGGAACGGACAGATACGCAGTATTTT
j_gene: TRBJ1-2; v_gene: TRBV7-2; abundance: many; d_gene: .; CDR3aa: CASSLNRNYGYTF; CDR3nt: TGTGCCAGCAGCTTAAACCGAAACTATGGCTACACCTTC
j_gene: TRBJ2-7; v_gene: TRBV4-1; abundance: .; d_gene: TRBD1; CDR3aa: CASSQGYDRGLYF; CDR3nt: TGCGCCAGCAGCCAAGGGTATGACAGGGGTCTGTACTTC
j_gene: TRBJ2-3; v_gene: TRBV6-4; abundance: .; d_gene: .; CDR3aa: CASSEELWEDTQYF; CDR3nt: TGTGCCAGCAGTGAAGAATTGTGGGAAGATACGCAGTATTTT
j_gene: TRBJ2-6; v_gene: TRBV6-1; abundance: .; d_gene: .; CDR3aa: CATQPNPGTGANVLTF; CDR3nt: TGTGCCACCCAACCCAACCCAGGGACGGGGGCCAACGTCCTGACTTTC
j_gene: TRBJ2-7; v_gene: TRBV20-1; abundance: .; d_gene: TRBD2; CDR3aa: CSASEACGSDEQYF; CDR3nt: TGCAGTGCTAGTGAGGCTTGCGGGAGTGACGAGCAGTACTTC
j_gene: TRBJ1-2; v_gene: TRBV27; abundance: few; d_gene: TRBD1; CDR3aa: CASRGTPTFRGGLVRGYTF; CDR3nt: TGTGCCAGCAGAGGGACGCCAACCTTCAGGGGGGGGTTGGTGCGTGGCTACACCTTC
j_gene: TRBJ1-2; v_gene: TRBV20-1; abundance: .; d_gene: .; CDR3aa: CSAPGTLRPGYTF; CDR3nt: TGCAGTGCCCCCGGGACCCTCCGACCAGGCTACACCTTC
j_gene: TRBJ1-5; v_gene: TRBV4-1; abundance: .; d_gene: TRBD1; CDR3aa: CASSQAGQGAYQPQHF; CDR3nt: TGCGCCAGCAGCCAAGCTGGACAGGGGGCCTATCAGCCCCAGCATTTT
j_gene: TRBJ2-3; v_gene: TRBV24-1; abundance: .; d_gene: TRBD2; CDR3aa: CATAPGTSGRTGTDTQYF; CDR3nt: TGTGCCACCGCCCCCGGGACTAGCGGGAGAACGGGCACAGATACGCAGTATTTT
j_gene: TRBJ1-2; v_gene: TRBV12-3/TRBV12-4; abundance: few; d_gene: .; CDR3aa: CASSLQGEDYGYTF; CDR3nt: TGTGCCAGCAGTTTACAGGGCGAGGACTATGGCTACACCTTC
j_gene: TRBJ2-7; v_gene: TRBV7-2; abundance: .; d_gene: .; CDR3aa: CASSLGLAGDTEQYF; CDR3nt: TGTGCCAGCAGCTTAGGTCTGGCAGGGGATACCGAGCAGTACTTC
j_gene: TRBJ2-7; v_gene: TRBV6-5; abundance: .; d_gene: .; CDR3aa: CASSSPVSYEQYF; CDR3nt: TGTGCCAGCAGCTCCCCGGTCTCCTACGAGCAGTACTTC
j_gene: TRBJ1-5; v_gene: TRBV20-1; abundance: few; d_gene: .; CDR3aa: CSARDRPGYNQPQHF; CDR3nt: TGCAGTGCTAGAGACCGGCCAGGGTACAATCAGCCCCAGCATTTT
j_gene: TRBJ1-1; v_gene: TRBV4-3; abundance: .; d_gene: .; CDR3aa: CASSQENRVEAFF; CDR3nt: TGCGCCAGCAGCCAAGAAAATCGAGTTGAAGCTTTCTTT
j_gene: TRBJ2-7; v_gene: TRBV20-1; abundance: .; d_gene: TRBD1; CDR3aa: CSARRLGTASYEQYF; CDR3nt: TGCAGTGCTCGAAGGTTAGGGACAGCCTCCTACGAGCAGTACTTC
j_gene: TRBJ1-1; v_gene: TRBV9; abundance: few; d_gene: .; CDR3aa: CASSEGPNTEAFF; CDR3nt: TGTGCCAGCAGCGAGGGCCCGAACACTGAAGCTTTCTTT
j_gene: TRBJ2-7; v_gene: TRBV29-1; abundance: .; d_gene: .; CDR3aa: CSVEGPAGQYF; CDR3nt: TGCAGCGTTGAAGGACCTGCGGGGCAGTACTTC
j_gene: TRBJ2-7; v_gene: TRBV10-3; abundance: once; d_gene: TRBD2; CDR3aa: CAISERDYNEQYF; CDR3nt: TGTGCCATCAGTGAACGGGACTACAATGAGCAGTACTTC
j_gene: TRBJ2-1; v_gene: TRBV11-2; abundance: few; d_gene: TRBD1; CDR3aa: CASSSGQLYNEQFF; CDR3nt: TGTGCCAGCAGCTCGGGACAGCTCTACAATGAGCAGTTCTTC
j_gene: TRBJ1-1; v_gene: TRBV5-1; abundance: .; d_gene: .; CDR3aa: CASSLDRRHDSMNTEAFF; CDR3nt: TGCGCCAGCAGCTTGGACAGGCGTCATGATTCCATGAACACTGAAGCTTTCTTT
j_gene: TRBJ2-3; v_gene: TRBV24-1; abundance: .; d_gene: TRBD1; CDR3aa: CATSDGPRTGGTDTQYF; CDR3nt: TGTGCCACCAGTGATGGGCCGAGGACAGGGGGCACAGATACGCAGTATTTT
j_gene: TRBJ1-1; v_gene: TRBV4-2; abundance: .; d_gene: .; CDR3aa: CASSQAPENTEAFF; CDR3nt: TGTGCCAGCAGCCAAGCCCCAGAGAACACTGAAGCTTTCTTT
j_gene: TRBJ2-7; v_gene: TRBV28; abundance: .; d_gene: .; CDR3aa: CASSPELSYEQYF; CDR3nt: TGTGCCAGCAGTCCGGAGCTTTCCTACGAGCAGTACTTC
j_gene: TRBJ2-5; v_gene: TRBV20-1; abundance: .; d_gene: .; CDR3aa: CSAPNQQHVGGQYF; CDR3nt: TGCAGTGCCCCTAATCAGCAGCACGTTGGAGGGCAGTACTTC
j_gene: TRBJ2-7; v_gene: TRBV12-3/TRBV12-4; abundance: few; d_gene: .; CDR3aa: CASSFLSTSYEQYF; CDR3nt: TGTGCCAGCAGTTTCCTATCGACCTCGTACGAGCAGTACTTC
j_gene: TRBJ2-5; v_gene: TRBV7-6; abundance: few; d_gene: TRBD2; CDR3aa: CASSLRLAGEDPQETQYF; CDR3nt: TGTGCCAGCAGCTTACGACTAGCGGGGGAGGACCCCCAAGAGACCCAGTACTTC
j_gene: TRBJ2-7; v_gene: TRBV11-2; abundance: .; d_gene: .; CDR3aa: CASSADGVRSEQYF; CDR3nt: TGTGCCAGCAGCGCGGACGGAGTACGGAGCGAGCAGTACTTC
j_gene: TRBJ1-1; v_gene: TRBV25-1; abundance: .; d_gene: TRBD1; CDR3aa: CASSELGQGATEAFF; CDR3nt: TGTGCCAGCAGTGAATTGGGACAGGGGGCCACTGAAGCTTTCTTT
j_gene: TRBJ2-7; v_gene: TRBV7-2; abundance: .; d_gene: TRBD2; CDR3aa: CASSLSGSKSEQYF; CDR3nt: TGTGCCAGCAGCTTAAGCGGGAGTAAAAGCGAGCAGTACTTC
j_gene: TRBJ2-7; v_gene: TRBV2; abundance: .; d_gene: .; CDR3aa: CASSEYYEQYF; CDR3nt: TGTGCCAGCAGTGAGTACTACGAGCAGTACTTC
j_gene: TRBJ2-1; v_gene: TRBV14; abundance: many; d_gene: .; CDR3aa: CASSPRTEYYNEQFF; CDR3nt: TGTGCCAGCAGCCCACGGACTGAATACTACAATGAGCAGTTCTTC
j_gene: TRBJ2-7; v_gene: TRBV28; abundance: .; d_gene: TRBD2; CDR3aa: CASSLWSGGAYEQYF; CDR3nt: TGTGCCAGCAGTTTATGGAGCGGGGGAGCGTACGAGCAGTACTTC
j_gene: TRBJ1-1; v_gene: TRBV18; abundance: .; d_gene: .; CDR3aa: CASSPRPEDPRDTEAFF; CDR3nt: TGTGCCAGCTCACCAAGGCCAGAAGACCCCAGGGACACTGAAGCTTTCTTT
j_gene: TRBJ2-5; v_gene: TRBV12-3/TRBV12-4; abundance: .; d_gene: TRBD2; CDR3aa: CASGTGTSDETQYF; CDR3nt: TGTGCCAGCGGAACGGGGACTAGCGACGAGACCCAGTACTTC
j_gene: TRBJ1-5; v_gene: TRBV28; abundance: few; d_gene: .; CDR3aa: CASSPEDQPQHF; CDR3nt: TGTGCCAGCAGTCCCGAGGATCAGCCCCAGCATTTT
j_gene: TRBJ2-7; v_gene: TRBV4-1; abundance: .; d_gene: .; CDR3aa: CASSQGPFDYEQYF; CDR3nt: TGCGCCAGCAGCCAAGGACCCTTTGATTACGAGCAGTACTTC
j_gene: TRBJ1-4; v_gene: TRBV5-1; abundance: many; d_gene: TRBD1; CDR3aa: CASTESGTGGEKLFF; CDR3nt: TGCGCCAGCACCGAATCCGGGACAGGGGGCGAAAAACTGTTTTTT
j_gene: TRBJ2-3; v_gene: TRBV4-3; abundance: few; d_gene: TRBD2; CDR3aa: CASSPGTNTDTQYF; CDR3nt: TGCGCCAGCAGCCCGGGGACTAACACAGATACGCAGTATTTT
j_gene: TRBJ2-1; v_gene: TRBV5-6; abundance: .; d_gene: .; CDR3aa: CASSWADSEQFF; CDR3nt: TGTGCCAGCAGCTGGGCGGATTCGGAGCAGTTCTTC
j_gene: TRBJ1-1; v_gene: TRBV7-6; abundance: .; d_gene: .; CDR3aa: CASSLAGREAFF; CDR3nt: TGTGCCAGCAGCTTAGCAGGGAGGGAAGCTTTCTTT
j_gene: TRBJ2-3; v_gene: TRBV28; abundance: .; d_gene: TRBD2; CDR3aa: CASSFGTSGEKDTQYF; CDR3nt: TGTGCCAGCAGTTTTGGGACTAGCGGGGAGAAGGATACGCAGTATTTT
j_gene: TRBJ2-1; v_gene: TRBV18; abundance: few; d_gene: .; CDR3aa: CASSPQTVNNEQFF; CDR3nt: TGTGCCAGCTCACCCCAGACAGTTAACAATGAGCAGTTCTTC
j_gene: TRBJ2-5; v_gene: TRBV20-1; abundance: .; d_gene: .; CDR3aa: CSARDYGGEETQYF; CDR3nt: TGCAGTGCTAGAGATTATGGGGGAGAAGAGACCCAGTACTTC
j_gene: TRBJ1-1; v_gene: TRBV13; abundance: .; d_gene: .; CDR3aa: CASSLRPFPTPTEAFF; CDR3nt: TGTGCCAGCAGCTTACGACCCTTCCCTACCCCCACTGAAGCTTTCTTT
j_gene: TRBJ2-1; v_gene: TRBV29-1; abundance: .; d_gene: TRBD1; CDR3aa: CSVGQGADNEQFF; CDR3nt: TGCAGCGTAGGACAGGGGGCTGATAATGAGCAGTTCTTC
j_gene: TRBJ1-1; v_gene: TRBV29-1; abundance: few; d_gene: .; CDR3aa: CSVGGRFNTEAFF; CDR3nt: TGCAGCGTTGGTGGCAGATTTAACACTGAAGCTTTCTTT
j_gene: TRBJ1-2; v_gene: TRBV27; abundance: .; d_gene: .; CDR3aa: CASSPYVEAGYGYTF; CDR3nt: TGTGCCAGCAGTCCATACGTCGAGGCTGGCTATGGCTACACCTTC
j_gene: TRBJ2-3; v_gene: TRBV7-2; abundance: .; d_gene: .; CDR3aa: CASSSLLGFGTDTQYF; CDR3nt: TGTGCCAGCAGCTCCCTCCTGGGTTTTGGCACAGATACGCAGTATTTT
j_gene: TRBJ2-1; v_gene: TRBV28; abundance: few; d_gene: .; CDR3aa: CASKGTGYYNEQFF; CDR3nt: TGTGCCAGCAAGGGGACTGGATACTACAATGAGCAGTTCTTC
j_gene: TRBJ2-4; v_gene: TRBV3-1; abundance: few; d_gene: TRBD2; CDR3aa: CASSLVVRTSGVDAKNIQYF; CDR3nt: TGTGCCAGCAGCCTCGTTGTCAGGACTAGCGGGGTAGACGCCAAAAACATTCAGTACTTC
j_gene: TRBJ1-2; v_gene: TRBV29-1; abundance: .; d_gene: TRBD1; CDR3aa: CSVEDKDRGRDGYTF; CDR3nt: TGCAGCGTTGAAGACAAGGACAGGGGGAGGGATGGCTACACCTTC